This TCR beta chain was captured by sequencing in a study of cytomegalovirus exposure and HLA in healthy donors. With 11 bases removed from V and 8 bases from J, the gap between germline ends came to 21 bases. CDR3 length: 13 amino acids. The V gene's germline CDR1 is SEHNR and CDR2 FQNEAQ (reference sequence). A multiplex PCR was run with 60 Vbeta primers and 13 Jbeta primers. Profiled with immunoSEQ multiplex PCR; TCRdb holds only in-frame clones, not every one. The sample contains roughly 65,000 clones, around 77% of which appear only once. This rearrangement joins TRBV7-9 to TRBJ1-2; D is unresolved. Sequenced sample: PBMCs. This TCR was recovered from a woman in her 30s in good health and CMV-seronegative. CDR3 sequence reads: CAGREAALEGYTF. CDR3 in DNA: TGTGCCGGCCGGGAGGCGGCTTTGGAGGGCTACACCTTC.